These T cell receptor beta chains were read from a single sample in a study of CD8+CD57+ T cells in acquired aplastic anemia. TCRdb used MiXCR to reprocess the reads, holding one entry per CDR3 protein. This repertoire shows under 250,000 distinct CDR3 sequences, about a third found once; its top ten account for approximately 1.2%. The sample comprised sorted CD4+, CD8+, or CD8+CD57+ T cells (not recorded which) from PBMCs. All receptors derive from a human donor in good health, serving as a control. The CDR3 runs from the conserved cysteine through the conserved F or W. D genes are given only for firm matches. Rows may omit the clone size; those that give it use once, few, many or a size class.

cdr3_aa	cdr3_nt	d_call	j_call	v_call	clone_size
CASSTAGTVQPQHF	TGTGCCAGCAGTACCGCAGGGACTGTTCAGCCCCAGCATTTT	.	TRBJ1-5	TRBV2	.
CASSLAPDRGRTEAFF	TGTGCCAGCAGCTTAGCCCCGGACAGGGGGCGCACTGAAGCTTTCTTT	TRBD1	TRBJ1-1	TRBV7-9	many
CSARDEPAGTSYNSPLHF	TGCAGTGCTAGAGATGAACCCGCAGGGACCTCATATAATTCACCCCTCCACTTT	.	TRBJ1-6	TRBV20-1	.
CSVRLAGVYGQYF	TGCAGCGTTAGACTAGCGGGGGTATACGGGCAGTACTTC	TRBD2	TRBJ2-5	TRBV29-1	.
CASSKIAGGSHEQYF	TGTGCCAGTAGCAAAATAGCGGGAGGGTCCCACGAGCAGTACTTC	TRBD2	TRBJ2-7	TRBV19	many
CASETGGRDTQYF	TGTGCCAGCGAGACAGGGGGCAGAGATACGCAGTATTTT	TRBD1	TRBJ2-3	TRBV2	many
CASSLAQFRGLNNEQFF	TGTGCCAGCAGCTTAGCGCAGTTTAGGGGGCTTAACAATGAGCAGTTCTTC	TRBD1	TRBJ2-1	TRBV7-2	many
CSASTETQYF	TGCAGTGCCTCAACTGAGACCCAGTACTTC	.	TRBJ2-5	TRBV20-1	many
CATSHQTYEQYF	TGTGCCACCAGTCATCAGACCTACGAGCAGTACTTC	.	TRBJ2-7	TRBV24-1	.
CATSGTSGQPQHF	TGTGCCACCAGCGGGACTAGCGGGCAGCCCCAGCATTTT	.	TRBJ1-5	TRBV15	.
CASRTGGRSPLHF	TGTGCCAGCAGGACAGGGGGCCGGTCACCCCTCCACTTT	TRBD1	TRBJ1-6	TRBV2	few
CASSLSLRGHNSPLHF	TGTGCCAGTAGTCTAAGTCTCCGGGGACATAATTCACCCCTCCACTTT	.	TRBJ1-6	TRBV19	.
CASSPTINQPQHF	TGTGCCAGCTCACCAACAATAAATCAGCCCCAGCATTTT	.	TRBJ1-5	TRBV18	few
CATGRIMRGQPQHF	TGTGCCACCGGCAGAATTATGAGGGGTCAGCCCCAGCATTTT	.	TRBJ1-5	TRBV15	.
CSAPKGGTGDSPLHF	TGCAGTGCCCCAAAGGGCGGGACAGGGGATTCACCCCTCCACTTT	TRBD1	TRBJ1-6	TRBV20-1	.
CSAHSGTSGTGELFF	TGCAGTGCCCACTCCGGGACTAGCGGTACCGGGGAGCTGTTTTTT	TRBD2	TRBJ2-2	TRBV20-1	.
CTSSPGLLDTYEQYF	TGTACCAGCAGCCCCGGACTTCTAGACACCTACGAGCAGTACTTC	.	TRBJ2-7	TRBV4-2	.